The sequence of this TCR beta chain was determined in a study of blood T cell repertoires in COVID-19. Overall study context: Acute-phase and convalescent COVID-19 samples originated in the United States, Italy and Spain.

The authors' processing: For nucleated cells, counts were estimated from reference gene primer amplification. Assay: immunoSEQ multiplex PCR; the TCRdb copy retains only in-frame clones and omits some. V and J calls and clone size are given by that table; D and trimming were obtained from the DNA. The data show about 100,000 clones, roughly 87% seen once. Trimming at V came to 4 bases and at J to 7 bases, leaving 11 bases not matched to a gene. The CDR3 totals 15 residues. Germline CDR1 SGHTA, CDR2 FQGNSA. Specimen: peripheral blood. The sequence was collected from a man aged 25-45 years in a cohort sampled during active COVID-19. The V call is TRBV7-2, the J call TRBJ2-3; 7 nucleotides agree with TRBD2. The CDR3 sequence is CASSSGLGGSNTQYF. The CDR3, as DNA: TGTGCCAGCAGCTCCGGTTTGGGCGGGAGTAATACGCAGTATTTT.